Each of the 9 T cell receptor beta chains below was sequenced from the same sample in a study of blood T cell repertoires in COVID-19. Here immunoSEQ multiplex PCR was the method, and the copy in TCRdb shows in-frame clones only, minus some. Among roughly 42,000 clones listed, 85% to 90% were seen once. Material for sequencing was peripheral blood. These receptors were collected from a man aged 30 to 45 with active or convalescent COVID-19.

This clone was counted a single time. CDR3 in DNA: TGTGCCAGTACAGGGGGTTGGGCCGGGGAGCTGTTTTTT. It is translated as CASTGGWAGELFF. V and J are TRBV6-5 and TRBJ2-2; 8 bases are shared with TRBD1. From germline, CDR1 is MNHEY and CDR2 SVGAGI. The CDR3 length is 13 residues. V dropped 9 bases and J dropped 6; count of bases not matched to a gene: 6.

J is TRBJ2-1 and V is TRBV6-5, with 11 bases fitting TRBD1. The ends lost 6 bases at V and 4 bases at J; junction bases unmatched: 5. This CDR3 region has 15 residues. CDR1 is MNHEY and CDR2 is SVGAGI in the germline V gene. As DNA, the CDR3 is TGTGCCAGCAGCCCCGGGACAGGGGGGTACAATGAGCAGTTCTTC. Protein: CASSPGTGGYNEQFF.

V and J are TRBV7-9 and TRBJ1-2; the D is unclear. V shed 5 bases and J shed 3 bases, with 10 bases lying between them. Germline V gene data show CDR1 as SEHNR and CDR2 as FQNEAQ (reference sequence). The CDR3 extends over 13 amino acids. The CDR3 protein is CASSSGGDYGYTF. For the CDR3, the DNA is TGTGCCAGCAGCAGCGGCGGCGACTATGGCTACACCTTC.

In this sample, this clone turned up once. The chain is built from TRBV5-5 and TRBJ1-5; possibly TRBD1 for D (6 bases). The CDR3 has 15 amino acids. Trimming stripped 1 base from V and 4 bases from J, with 12 bases between. Germline V gene sequence: CDR1 SGHKS, CDR2 YYEKEE (reference sequence). The CDR3 sequence: CASSLRQGLNQPQHF. CDR3 bases: TGTGCCAGCAGCTTGAGGCAGGGGCTGAATCAGCCCCAGCATTTT.

The chain couples TRBV12-2 to TRBJ2-3; TRBD2 is taken as the D call from the table, unchecked against the DNA. TRBV12-2 is deemed a pseudogene. The CDR3 totals 16 residues. In DNA, the CDR3 is TGTGCAAGTCGAGGACTGTCCGTTTCTAGCACAGATACGCAGTATTTT. Its translation is CASRGLSVSSTDTQYF.

The V gene is TRBV14, the J gene TRBJ2-5, with D unclear. This CDR3 region has 15 residues. The germline gives CDR1 SGHDN, CDR2 FVKESK. V was pared by 1 base and J by 0 bases, with 9 bases between. CDR3 coding DNA: TGTGCCAGCAGCCAAGTGACAAAATACCAAGAGACCCAGTACTTC. Translating it yields CASSQVTKYQETQYF.

This clone appeared a single time. The junction shows a germline mismatch at one end, possibly a read error. The chain recombines TRBV6-6 with TRBJ1-6; D unresolved. Germline V gene lookup returns CDR1 MNHNY and CDR2 SVGAGI (reference sequence). This CDR3 is built from 11 residues. The CDR3 sequence is CASSYSSPLHF. CDR3 nucleotide sequence: TGTGCCAGCAGTTATAGTTCACCCCTCCACTTT.

This rearrangement joins TRBV5-1 to TRBJ2-7; TRBD2 might be the D (5 bases). Trimming shortened V by 0 bases and J by 0 bases, and 13 bases separated the two germline ends. The CDR3 has 16 residues. In germline, CDR1 is SGHRS, CDR2 YFSETQ. CDR3 DNA sequence: TGCGCCAGCAGCTTGGGTCAATCAGCGGACTCCTACGAGCAGTACTTC. This codes for CASSLGQSADSYEQYF.

This sequence joins TRBV5-1 and TRBJ2-5; TRBD2 agrees at 12 bases. V was clipped by 3 bases and J by 1 base; unmatched bases: 13. Germline assignment: CDR1 SGHRS and CDR2 YFSETQ. The CDR3 has 19 residues. Here the CDR3 DNA reads TGCGCCAGCAGCTCCCGGCCGGCTAGCGGGGGGGCCCCCCAAGAGACCCAGTACTTC. Protein product: CASSSRPASGGAPQETQYF. The full variable domain, completed using reference TRBV5-1 and TRBJ2-5, is KAGVTQTPRYLIKTRGQQVTLSCSPISGHRSVSWYQQTPGQGLQFLFEYFSETQRNKGNFPGRFSGRQFSNSRSEMNVSTLELGDSALYLCASSSRPASGGAPQETQYFGPGTRLLVL.